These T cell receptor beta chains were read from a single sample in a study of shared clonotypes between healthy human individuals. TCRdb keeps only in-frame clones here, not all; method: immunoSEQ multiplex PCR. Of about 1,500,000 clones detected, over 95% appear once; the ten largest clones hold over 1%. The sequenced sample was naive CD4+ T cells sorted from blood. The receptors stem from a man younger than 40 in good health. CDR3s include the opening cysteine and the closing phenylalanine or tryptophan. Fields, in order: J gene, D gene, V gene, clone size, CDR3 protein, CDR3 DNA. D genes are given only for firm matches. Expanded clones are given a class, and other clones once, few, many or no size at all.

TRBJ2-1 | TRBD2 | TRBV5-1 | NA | CASSLPGTSGISEQFF | TGCGCCAGCAGCTTACCCGGGACTAGCGGGATTAGTGAGCAGTTCTTC
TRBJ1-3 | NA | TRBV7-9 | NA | CASALGNTIYF | TGTGCCAGCGCTTTAGGAAACACCATATATTTT
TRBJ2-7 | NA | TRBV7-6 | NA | CASTLARDYEQYF | TGTGCCAGCACCCTAGCCCGGGACTACGAGCAGTACTTC
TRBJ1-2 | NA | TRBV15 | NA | CATSRRVMHGYTF | TGTGCCACCAGCAGGAGAGTGATGCATGGCTACACCTTC
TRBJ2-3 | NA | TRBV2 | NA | CASSLQRGADTQYF | TGTGCCAGCAGCCTACAGCGAGGCGCAGATACGCAGTATTTT
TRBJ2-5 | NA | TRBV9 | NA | CASSVDGETQYF | TGTGCCAGCAGCGTAGATGGAGAGACCCAGTACTTC
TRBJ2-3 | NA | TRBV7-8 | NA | CASSPTSSRTDTQYF | TGTGCCAGCAGCCCCACTAGCTCCCGCACAGATACGCAGTATTTT
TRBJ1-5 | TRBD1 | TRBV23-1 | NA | CASSQRWTGRNQPQHF | TGCGCCAGCAGTCAGCGGTGGACAGGCCGCAATCAGCCCCAGCATTTT
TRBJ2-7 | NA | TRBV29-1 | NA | CSARSRVYEQYF | TGCAGCGCTCGAAGCAGGGTCTACGAGCAGTACTTC
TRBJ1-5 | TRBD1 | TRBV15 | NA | CATGGTRDRGLVDQPQHF | TGTGCCACTGGAGGGACACGGGACAGGGGGTTGGTGGATCAGCCCCAGCATTTT
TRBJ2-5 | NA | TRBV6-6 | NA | CASGTFRGDKETQYF | TGTGCCAGCGGAACCTTCAGGGGGGATAAAGAGACCCAGTACTTC
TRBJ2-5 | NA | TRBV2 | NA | CASTIFGGQETQYF | TGTGCCAGCACTATATTTGGGGGCCAAGAGACCCAGTACTTC
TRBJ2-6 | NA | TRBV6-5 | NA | CASKGRNSGANVLTF | TGTGCCAGCAAGGGCAGGAACTCTGGGGCCAACGTCCTGACTTTC
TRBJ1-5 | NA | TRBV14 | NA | CASSQDNGQGNQPQHF | TGTGCCAGCAGCCAAGATAACGGGCAGGGGAATCAGCCCCAGCATTTT
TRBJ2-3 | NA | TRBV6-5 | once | CASSYRQRVTDTQYF | TGTGCCAGCAGTTACCGACAGAGAGTCACAGATACGCAGTATTTT
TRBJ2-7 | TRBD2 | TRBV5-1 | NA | CATKPGTSGWATYEQYF | TGCGCCACCAAACCCGGGACTAGCGGGTGGGCGACCTACGAGCAGTACTTC
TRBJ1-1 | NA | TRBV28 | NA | CASSFLRDRTEAFF | TGTGCCAGCAGTTTTCTCAGGGATCGGACTGAAGCTTTCTTT
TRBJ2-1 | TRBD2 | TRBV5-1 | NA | CASSSGTSGTNEQFF | TGCGCCAGCAGCTCGGGGACTAGCGGGACCAATGAGCAGTTCTTC
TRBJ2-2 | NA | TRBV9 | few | CASSVGGMAGELFF | TGTGCCAGCAGCGTAGGCGGGATGGCCGGGGAGCTGTTTTTT
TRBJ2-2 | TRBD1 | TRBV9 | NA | CASSGIRTGGTGELFF | TGTGCCAGCAGCGGAATCAGGACAGGGGGCACCGGGGAGCTGTTTTTT
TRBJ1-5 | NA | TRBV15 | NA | CATQGGNQPQHF | TGTGCCACCCAAGGGGGCAATCAGCCCCAGCATTTT
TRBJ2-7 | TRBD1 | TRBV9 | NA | CASSAYQGAGEQYF | TGTGCCAGCAGCGCATATCAGGGGGCAGGCGAGCAGTACTTC
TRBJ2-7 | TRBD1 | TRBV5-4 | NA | CASSFRGQGISEQYF | TGTGCCAGCAGCTTCCGTGGACAGGGAATCTCCGAGCAGTACTTC
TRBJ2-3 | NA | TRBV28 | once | CASSLVSDTQYF | TGTGCCAGCAGTCTCGTATCAGATACGCAGTATTTT
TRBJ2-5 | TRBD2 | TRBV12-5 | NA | CASQLAGGSETQYF | TGTGCTAGCCAACTAGCGGGAGGATCGGAGACCCAGTACTTC
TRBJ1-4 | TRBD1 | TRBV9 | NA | CASSVAGGQGEEKLFF | TGTGCCAGCAGCGTAGCCGGGGGACAGGGAGAGGAAAAACTGTTTTTT
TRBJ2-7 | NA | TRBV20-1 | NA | CSAIDGYEQYF | TGCAGTGCTATCGACGGTTACGAGCAGTACTTC
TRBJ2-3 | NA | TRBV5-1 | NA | CASSLVGRDSTDTQYF | TGCGCCAGCAGCTTGGTTGGGCGAGACAGCACAGATACGCAGTATTTT
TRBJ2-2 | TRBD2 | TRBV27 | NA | CASTVQTSGTGELFF | TGTGCCAGCACCGTTCAGACTAGCGGAACCGGGGAGCTGTTTTTT
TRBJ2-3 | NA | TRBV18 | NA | CASSPPGSSDTQYF | TGTGCCAGCTCACCACCGGGTAGTTCAGATACGCAGTATTTT
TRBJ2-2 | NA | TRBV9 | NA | CASSSQGTGELFF | TGTGCCAGCAGCTCACAGGGTACCGGGGAGCTGTTTTTT
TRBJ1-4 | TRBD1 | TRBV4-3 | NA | CASSQDIQGAMINEKLFF | TGCGCCAGCAGCCAAGACATCCAGGGGGCGATGATTAATGAAAAACTGTTTTTT
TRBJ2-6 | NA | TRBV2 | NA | CASGRGSGANVLTF | TGTGCCAGCGGTCGGGGTTCTGGGGCCAACGTCCTGACTTTC
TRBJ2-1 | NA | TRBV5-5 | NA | CASSYRTQPRYEQFF | TGTGCCAGCAGCTACCGGACTCAGCCTAGGTATGAGCAGTTCTTC
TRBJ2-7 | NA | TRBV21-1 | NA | CASTTCGPAETYYEQYF | TGTGCCAGCACCACGTGCGGGCCGGCTGAAACGTACTACGAGCAGTACTTC
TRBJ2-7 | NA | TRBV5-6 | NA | CASSTPGPNPSYEQYF | TGTGCCAGCAGCACCCCGGGGCCAAACCCCTCCTACGAGCAGTACTTC
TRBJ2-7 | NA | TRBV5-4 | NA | CASSLAAVESYEQYF | TGTGCCAGCAGCTTGGCGGCGGTGGAGTCCTACGAGCAGTACTTC
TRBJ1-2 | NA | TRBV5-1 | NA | CASSLEGSYGYTF | TGCGCCAGCAGCTTAGAAGGGAGCTATGGCTACACCTTC
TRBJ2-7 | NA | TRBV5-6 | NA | CASSLTGYEQYF | TGTGCCAGCAGCCTGACTGGCTACGAGCAGTACTTC
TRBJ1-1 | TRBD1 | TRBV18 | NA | CASSPSRTGLNPPEAFF | TGTGCCAGCTCGCCATCGAGGACAGGACTGAATCCCCCTGAAGCTTTCTTT
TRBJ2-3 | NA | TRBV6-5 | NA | CASRTKQRGTDTQYF | TGTGCCAGCAGGACCAAGCAGAGAGGGACAGATACGCAGTATTTT
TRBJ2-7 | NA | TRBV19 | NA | CASSIGAGYEQYF | TGTGCCAGTAGTATAGGCGCAGGGTACGAGCAGTACTTC
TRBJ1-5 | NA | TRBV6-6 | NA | CASSYSTGFSNQPQHF | TGTGCCAGCAGTTACTCGACCGGCTTTAGCAATCAGCCCCAGCATTTT
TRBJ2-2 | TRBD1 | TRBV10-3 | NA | CAIGQGAGELFF | TGTGCCATCGGCCAGGGGGCCGGGGAGCTGTTTTTT
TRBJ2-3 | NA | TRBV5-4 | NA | CASSFKRVQLDTQYF | TGTGCCAGCAGCTTCAAGCGGGTGCAATTAGATACGCAGTATTTT
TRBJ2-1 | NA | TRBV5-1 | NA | CASSKSGVWNEQFF | TGCGCCAGCAGCAAGTCAGGGGTTTGGAATGAGCAGTTCTTC
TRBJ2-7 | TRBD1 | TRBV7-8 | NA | CASSLLIMTGGEQYF | TGTGCCAGCAGCTTATTAATCATGACAGGGGGCGAGCAGTACTTC
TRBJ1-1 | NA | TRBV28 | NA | CASSSPRGTEAFF | TGTGCCAGCAGTTCGCCACGAGGCACTGAAGCTTTCTTT